The source of this TCR beta chain is a study of T cells in Graves' hyperthyroidism and ophthalmopathy (dated by TCRdb to about 2019). About the study as a whole: Peripheral blood was collected at initial diagnosis, before any treatment. TCR Vbeta CDR3 sequencing of 120 to 150 peripheral blood samples (approximately 44 ophthalmopathy, approximately 80 hyperthyroidism and roughly 17 progressor patients) is reported in the paper. To identify TCR V-J signatures that set the groups apart, the researchers used a discovery cohort of 90 to 100 patients, made up of around 42 with Graves' ophthalmopathy and 57 with stable Graves' hyperthyroidism. In more than 5 Graves' hyperthyroidism patients, the study also compared T-cell repertoires from thyroid tissue with T-cell repertoires from blood. After sampling, hyperthyroidism patients received methimazole starting at 30 mg daily, and ophthalmopathy patients received high-dose intravenous methylprednisolone. Whether ophthalmopathy could be predicted prospectively was tested in an independent validation cohort made up of 18 hyperthyroidism patients plus 17 patients who later progressed to ophthalmopathy. The 90 to 100 discovery patients were randomly divided into training and test sets at a 7:3 ratio. What the work shows at the level of the full study, not this receptor alone: No statistical method was used to set the sample size in advance, and investigators knew the group allocation. In cross-validation, a model built on a 13 V-J signature told ophthalmopathy apart from stable hyperthyroidism with approximately 90% sensitivity and approximately 84% specificity, and in testing the same model reached 80%/75%. During validation, the model predicted progression to ophthalmopathy a median of approximately 6 months ahead of onset, with roughly 65% sensitivity and 72.22% specificity. Most expanded thyroid clonotypes (frequency above 0.001) were also detected in blood, suggesting blood repertoires may reflect thyroid immune responses.

Amplification of TCR beta CDR3 regions was carried out from RNA transcripts. For the first round of RT-PCR on the TCR CDR3, the HTBI primer set was used together with the Qiagen OneStep RT-PCR kit. The libraries were constructed in a second round of multiplex PCR and then size-selected and purified. The libraries were sequenced on an Illumina HiSeq2000 using paired-end 100 bp reads. Per the authors' processing: SOAPnuke was used to process the raw data, removing reads that contained adapters or uncalled bases, had a mean Phred below 15, or lacked an exact match to the constant primer or identifier. COPE v1.2.5 was used to merge high-quality paired reads, and clonotypes were defined as unique nucleotide sequences. Clonotypes were aligned to IMGT TRBV, TRBD and TRBJ reference segments using MiTCR v1.1. Analysis was restricted to V-J combinations with a frequency above 0.0001, which covered just over 98% of repertoires. A TCS score was defined as the ratio of F50 (clonal expansion) to E x V (chaos), with BLOSUM62-based TCRdist applied between CDR3 peptides within each V-J. Welch's t-statistics and random forest reduced fewer than 600 V-J features to 13, which were used in a naive Bayes classifier (R e1071). Starting from the raw public reads, TCRdb applied fastp trimming at Q25, assembled clones with MiXCR and retained in-frame beta chains. When rows share a CDR3 protein, they turn into one entry using the most common DNA and genes. These V and J calls originate from TCRdb's pipeline instead of the authors' own analysis. The sample table lists about 110,000 distinct CDR3 sequences, approximately 16% of them with a count of one. Of the sample, about 42% is held by the ten largest clones.

This clonotype occurred many times. No cognate antigen has been identified for it. No base quality information exists; no much larger clone differs at one position. Stable Graves' hyperthyroidism was defined as no progression to ophthalmopathy during 18 months of follow-up. The hyperthyroidism patients were between 18 and 65 years old and newly diagnosed, with a disease duration of less than 2 months. Patients with uncontrolled infections, other autoimmune diseases, pregnancy or lactation were excluded. Diagnoses relied on clinical symptoms, serum thyroxine and TRAb, thyroid ultrasound and orbital computed tomography. PBMCs were separated from over 9 ml of fresh peripheral blood using Ficoll-Paque density gradient centrifugation. Trizol reagent was used to extract total RNA, and RNA quality was then checked on an Agilent 2100 Bioanalyzer. The sample comprised blood. This TCR derives from a woman in her 50s with Graves' hyperthyroidism.

The DNA sequence is given as TGTGCCAGCAGCCCATGGCACAACACAGATACGCAGTATTTT. The encoded protein is CASSPWHNTDTQYF. The chain links TRBV7-8 with TRBJ2-3; no D segment can be confidently identified. V is cut by 5 bases and J by 2 bases, and the space between the germline ends is 11 bases. The cysteine opens and the phenylalanine closes a CDR3 of 14 amino acids. Only the CDR3 region is kept as DNA, spanning 42 bases read in frame from base 1. The germline V gene encodes CDR1 SGHVS and CDR2 FQNEAQ.